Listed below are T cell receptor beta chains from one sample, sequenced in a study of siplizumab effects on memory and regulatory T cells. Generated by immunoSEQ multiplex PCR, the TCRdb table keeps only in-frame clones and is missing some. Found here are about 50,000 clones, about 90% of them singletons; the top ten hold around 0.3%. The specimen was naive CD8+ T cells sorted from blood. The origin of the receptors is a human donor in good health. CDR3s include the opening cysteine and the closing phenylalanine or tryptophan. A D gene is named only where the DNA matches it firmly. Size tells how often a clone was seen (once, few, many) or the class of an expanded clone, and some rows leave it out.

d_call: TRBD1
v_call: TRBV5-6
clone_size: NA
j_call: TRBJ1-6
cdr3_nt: TGTGCCAGCAGCCCTGACAGGGCCTACAATTCACCCCTCCACTTT
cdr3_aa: CASSPDRAYNSPLHF

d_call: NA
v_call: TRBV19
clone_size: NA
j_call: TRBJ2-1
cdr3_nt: TGTGCCAGTAGTGCCGGGACCAATTACAATGAGCAGTTCTTC
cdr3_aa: CASSAGTNYNEQFF

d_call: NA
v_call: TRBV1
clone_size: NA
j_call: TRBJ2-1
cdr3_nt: TGCACCAGCAGCCAAGATCGAGGTCCGCGCGGGAGACGGGATGAGCAGTTCTTC
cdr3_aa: CTSSQDRGPRGRRDEQFF

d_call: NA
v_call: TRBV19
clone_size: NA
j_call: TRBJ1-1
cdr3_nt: TGTGCCAGTAGTATAGGCGGCAGCGGCACTGAAGCTTTCTTT
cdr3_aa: CASSIGGSGTEAFF

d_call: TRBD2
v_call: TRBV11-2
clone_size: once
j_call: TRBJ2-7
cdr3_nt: TGTGCCAGCAGCTTAGTCCCTAGCGGGGTCTCCTACGAGCAGTACTTC
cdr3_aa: CASSLVPSGVSYEQYF

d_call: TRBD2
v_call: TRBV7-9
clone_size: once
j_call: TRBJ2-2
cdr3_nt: TGTGCCAGCCCTCGACTAGCGGGAGAAATCACCGGGGAGCTGTTTTTT
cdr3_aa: CASPRLAGEITGELFF

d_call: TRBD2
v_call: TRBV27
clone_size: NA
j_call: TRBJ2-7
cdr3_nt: TGTGCCAGCAGGACTAGCGGTACCCATAATTCCTACGAGCAGTACTTC
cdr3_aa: CASRTSGTHNSYEQYF

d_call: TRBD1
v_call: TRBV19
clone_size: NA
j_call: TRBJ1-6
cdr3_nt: TGTGCCAGTAGTCTAAACCCGGGACAGGGTAATTCACCCCTCCACTTT
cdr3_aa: CASSLNPGQGNSPLHF

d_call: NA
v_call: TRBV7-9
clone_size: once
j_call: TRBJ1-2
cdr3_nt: TGTGCCAGCAGCTTAGCGCTGGGGGGGAACTATGGCTACACCTTC
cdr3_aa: CASSLALGGNYGYTF

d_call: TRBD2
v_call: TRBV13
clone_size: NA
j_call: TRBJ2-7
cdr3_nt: TGTGCCAGCAGCTTAGCTAGCGGCGACTACGAGCAGTACTTC
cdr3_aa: CASSLASGDYEQYF

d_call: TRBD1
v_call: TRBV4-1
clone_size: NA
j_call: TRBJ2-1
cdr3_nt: TGCGCCAGCAGCCAGGGGGGGACAGGGGGTTACAATGAGCAGTTCTTC
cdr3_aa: CASSQGGTGGYNEQFF

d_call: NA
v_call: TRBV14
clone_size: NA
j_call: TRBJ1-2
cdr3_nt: TGTGCCAGCAGCCAGAACAGGGTCTATGGCTACACCTTC
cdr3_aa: CASSQNRVYGYTF

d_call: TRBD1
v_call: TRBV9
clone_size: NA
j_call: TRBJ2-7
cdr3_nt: TGTGCCAGCAGCCGTGCTGGACAGGGTATGCTCTACGAGCAGTACTTC
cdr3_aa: CASSRAGQGMLYEQYF

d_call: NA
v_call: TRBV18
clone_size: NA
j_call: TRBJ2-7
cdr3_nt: TGTGCCAGCTCACCACCTGGTGGGGGGTCCTACGAGCAGTACTTC
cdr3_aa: CASSPPGGGSYEQYF

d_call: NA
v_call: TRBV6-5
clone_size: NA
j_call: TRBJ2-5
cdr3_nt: TGTGCCAGCAGTTACTCGAAATACGGGGGCCAAGAGACCCAGTACTTC
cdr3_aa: CASSYSKYGGQETQYF

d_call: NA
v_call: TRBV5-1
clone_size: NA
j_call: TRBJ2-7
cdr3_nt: TGCGCCAGCAGCTTGGAAGGGGCTTACGAGCAGTACTTC
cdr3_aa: CASSLEGAYEQYF

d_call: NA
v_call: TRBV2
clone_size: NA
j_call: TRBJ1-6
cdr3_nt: TGTGCCACCTGCCCGAGCAGTTACTATAATTCACCCCTCCACTTT
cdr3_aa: CATCPSSYYNSPLHF

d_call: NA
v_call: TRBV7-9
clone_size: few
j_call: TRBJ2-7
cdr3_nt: TGTGCCAGCAGCTTAGTCCCTCAAGAGGAGCAGTACTTC
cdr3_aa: CASSLVPQEEQYF

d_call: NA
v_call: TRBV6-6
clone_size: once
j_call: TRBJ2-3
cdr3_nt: TGTGCCAGCAGGGACTTATCGGAGCAGTATTTT
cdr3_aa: CASRDLSEQYF